A single sample is the source of the 29 T cell receptor beta chains below, sequenced in a study of spatial heterogeneity in lung cancer. One entry per CDR3 protein results from TCRdb running MiXCR on the 5' RACE reads. The repertoire holds about 120,000 distinct CDR3 sequences, 9% to 15% seen once, with roughly 17% in the top ten. Time point here: blood at routine non-recurrence follow-up after resection. The sequenced material consisted of unsorted whole RNA from tumor, nontumor lung or frozen PBMC. Here the sequenced sample was PBMCs, taken at follow-up. The receptors derive from a male donor with early-stage non-small cell lung cancer.

This clonotype was seen at least ten times. This chain uses TRBV28 with TRBJ1-2; D remains unclear. CDR1 is MDHEN and CDR2 is SYDVKM in the germline V gene. This CDR3 is built from 15 residues. Trimming removed 4 bases from V and 0 bases from J, with 12 bases in between. CDR3 nucleotides: TGTGCCAGCAGTTGGGGTGGGTTAGCTAACTATGGCTACACCTTC. It yields the protein CASSWGGLANYGYTF.

The gene calls are TRBV11-2 and TRBJ1-2; a weak D match, TRBD1 (6 bases). The germline V gene has CDR1 SGHAT and CDR2 FQNNGV. The CDR3 extends over 15 amino acids. V lost 5 bases and J lost 5, with 18 bases in between. CDR3 in amino acids: CASSPGQMRGYGYTF. CDR3 coding DNA: TGTGCCAGCAGCCCGGGACAAATGAGGGGTTATGGCTACACCTTC.

V and J are TRBV7-6 and TRBJ2-7; D not resolved. Between the trimmed V and J ends, which lost 4 bases and 0 bases, there was a span of 16 bases. Germline CDR1 is SGHVS and CDR2 is FNYEAQ. This CDR3 spans 16 amino acids. CDR3 loop: CASSSIMGAYSYEQYF. Written as DNA, the CDR3 is TGTGCCAGCAGCTCAATCATGGGCGCCTACTCCTACGAGCAGTACTTC.

This clonotype was picked up a small number of times. This sequence joins TRBV11-3 and TRBJ2-5, with 7 bases matching TRBD2. The CDR3 sequence is 14 residues long. The germline gives CDR1 SGHNT, CDR2 YENEEA. Trimming removed 5 bases from V and 5 bases from J; junction bases left unmatched: 8. The CDR3 nucleotides are TGTGCCAGCAGCCCTGGGGGAGGGCAGGAGACCCAGTACTTC. Residues: CASSPGGGQETQYF.

Ten or more counts support this clonotype. The chain links TRBV11-2 to TRBJ2-5, with unresolved D. Germline V gene lookup returns CDR1 SGHAT and CDR2 FQNNGV. Trimming took off 0 bases at V and 4 bases at J, with 6 bases between the two ends. The CDR3 contains 13 residues. CDR3 in amino acids: CASSLDRLETQYF. CDR3 sequence (DNA): TGTGCCAGCAGCTTAGACAGATTAGAGACCCAGTACTTC.

A few counts support this clonotype. The chain combines TRBV24-1 with TRBJ2-2; 7 bases line up with TRBD2. CDR1 and CDR2 from the germline V gene are KGHDR and SFDVKD. This CDR3 comprises 14 residues. V shed 8 bases and J 2 bases; nucleotides not matched to a gene: 4. CDR3 in amino acids: CATKASGNTGELFF. CDR3 nucleotide sequence: TGTGCCACCAAGGCTAGCGGCAACACCGGGGAGCTGTTTTTT.

Only a few counts were recorded for this clonotype. CDR3 protein: CASSLRQKQETQYF. CDR3 bases: TGTGCCAGCAGCCTCCGACAGAAACAAGAGACCCAGTACTTC. The rearrangement links TRBV11-3 to TRBJ2-5; tentatively, D is TRBD1 (5 bases). This CDR3 spans 14 amino acids. The V end was cut by 5 bases, the J end by 2 bases, with 12 bases between. The germline gives CDR1 SGHNT, CDR2 YENEEA.

This clonotype was recorded a few times. The rearrangement links TRBV6-2 or TRBV6-3 to TRBJ2-3; 10 bases are a match to TRBD2. The germline CDR1 and CDR2 sequences are MNHEY and SVGEGT. The CDR3 is made up of 15 amino acids. After removal of 2 bases from V and 6 bases from J, the junction contained 5 bases not matched to a gene. The CDR3 coding sequence is TGTGCCAGCAGTTACACAGCGGGGGGGCGTGATACGCAGTATTTT. It encodes CASSYTAGGRDTQYF.

This clonotype was counted at least ten times. The V gene is TRBV9, the J gene TRBJ1-1; 8 bases align to TRBD1. CDR1 and CDR2 (germline): SGDLS, YYNGEE. The CDR3 is made up of 15 amino acids. J was trimmed by 2 bases and V by 4 bases; bases with no gene match: 7. The CDR3 sequence: CASSRQGNLNTEAFF. CDR3 DNA: TGTGCCAGCAGCCGACAGGGGAACCTTAACACTGAAGCTTTCTTT.

Ten or more counts support this clonotype. CDR3 amino acids: CSARDRSPKNTDTQYF. The CDR3 nucleotides read TGCAGTGCTAGGGATAGGAGTCCAAAGAACACAGATACGCAGTATTTT. The genes are TRBV20-1 and TRBJ2-3; D not resolved. The V gene lost 3 bases and the J gene lost 2 bases, with 18 bases spanning the gap. Germline CDR1 DFQATT, CDR2 SNEGSKA (reference sequence). The CDR3 runs 16 residues.

The table lists this clonotype with many counts. This chain connects TRBV19 to TRBJ1-2; D call uncertain. CDR1 is LNHDA and CDR2 is SQIVND in the germline V gene (reference sequence). V was trimmed by 3 bases and J by 4 bases, leaving 6 bases between them. This CDR3 is built from 12 residues. CDR3 bases: TGTGCCAGTAGTATCTCCGCCTATGGCTACACCTTC. Translation: CASSISAYGYTF.

Written as DNA, the CDR3 is TGTGCCAGCAGCGTTCGTGAGTCTCTCACCGGGGAGCTGTTTTTT. It specifies CASSVRESLTGELFF. The chain links TRBV7-2 to TRBJ2-2; D remains unclear. V was cut by 5 bases and J by 4 bases, with 14 bases left in between. This CDR3 is built from 15 residues. In germline, CDR1 is SGHTA, CDR2 FQGNSA. The complete variable domain, with remaining parts taken from reference TRBV7-2 and TRBJ2-2, reads GAGVSQSPSNKVTEKGKDVELRCDPISGHTALYWYRQSLGQGLEFLIYFQGNSAPDKSGLPSDRFSAERTGGSVSTLTIQRTQQEDSAVYLCASSVRESLTGELFFGEGSRLTVL.

The rearrangement uses TRBV12-3 or TRBV12-4 and TRBJ1-2; D is undetermined. There are 13 residues in the CDR3. V lost 5 bases and J lost 8, with 15 bases in between. The CDR3 DNA reads TGTGCCAGCAGTCCGCGTACGGGCTACGGCTACACCTTC. Translated, it gives CASSPRTGYGYTF.

There are many counts of this clonotype. V usage is TRBV5-1 and J usage is TRBJ2-7, with 7 bases that match TRBD1. CDR3 length equals 12 residues. V shed 3 bases, J shed 3 bases, and the junction held 0 bases outside the gene matches. Germline CDR1 and CDR2: SGHRS and YFSETQ. The CDR3 region is CASSWDSYEQYF. The CDR3 nucleotides read TGCGCCAGCAGCTGGGACAGCTACGAGCAGTACTTC.

In DNA form, the CDR3 reads TGTGCCAGCAGCAGTTTGGGGGGGCGACAGACTCATCAGCCCCAGCATTTT. Amino acids: CASSSLGGRQTHQPQHF. The V gene is TRBV5-6, the J gene TRBJ1-5; possible D gene TRBD1, 6 bases. The CDR3 is 17 amino acids. The germline gives CDR1 SGHDT, CDR2 YYEEEE. Trimming removed 4 bases from V and 5 bases from J, with 22 bases in between.

Ten or more counts support this clonotype. The gene calls are TRBV5-5 and TRBJ1-1, with 7 bases fitting TRBD1. After removal of 4 bases from V and 0 bases from J, the junction contained 6 bases not matched to a gene. Germline-derived CDR1 and CDR2 are SGHKS and YYEKEE (reference sequence). The length of the CDR3 is 15 residues. Written as DNA, the CDR3 is TGTGCCAGCAGCCGCAAGACAGGGATGAACACTGAAGCTTTCTTT. Protein sequence: CASSRKTGMNTEAFF.

This chain connects TRBV2 to TRBJ2-5; no firm D call. Germline V CDR1 and CDR2: SNHLY, FYNNEI. Trimming removed 9 bases at V and 5 bases at J, with 10 bases between. CDR3 length: 11 amino acids. This chain's CDR3 is CASGVKETQYF. Here the CDR3 DNA reads TGTGCCAGTGGAGTGAAGGAGACCCAGTACTTC.

This clonotype came up many times. CDR3 nucleotides: TGCAGCGTTGAAGAATTTGAGACCCAGTACTTC. It yields the protein CSVEEFETQYF. The gene calls are TRBV29-1 and TRBJ2-5; D gene ambiguous. V was clipped by 0 bases and J by 5 bases, with 4 bases between them. The CDR3 contains 11 residues. Germline V gives CDR1 SQVTM, CDR2 ANQGSEA.

This sequence joins TRBV29-1 and TRBJ1-2; 10 bases line up with TRBD1. The germline gives CDR1 SQVTM, CDR2 ANQGSEA. V shed 6 bases and J 5 bases; nucleotides not matched to a gene: 15. This CDR3 has 16 amino acids. CDR3 in DNA: TGCAGCGTCCAAACACACCGGGACAGGGGATTATATGGCTACACCTTC. Translation gives CSVQTHRDRGLYGYTF. The whole variable domain, filled in from reference TRBV29-1 and TRBJ1-2, reads SAVISQKPSRDICQRGTSLTIQCQVDSQVTMMFWYRQQPGQSLTLIATANQGSEATYESGFVIDKFPISRPNLTFSTLTVSNMSPEDSSIYLCSVQTHRDRGLYGYTFGSGTRLTVV.

J is TRBJ2-3 and V is TRBV7-3; possibly TRBD2 for D (7 bases). The CDR3 contains 14 residues. Germline CDR1 reads SGHTA; CDR2 reads FQGTGA. Between the trimmed V and J ends, which lost 7 bases and 0 bases, there was a span of 11 bases. The CDR3 sequence is CASNRGASTDTQYF. CDR3 nucleotides: TGTGCCAGCAACCGGGGGGCTAGCACAGATACGCAGTATTTT.

This clonotype was detected only a few times. The genes are TRBV11-2 and TRBJ2-5, with 13 bases lining up with TRBD2. The J segment lost 4 bases and the V segment lost 0 bases, leaving 5 bases of the junction unmatched. The CDR3 is made up of 17 amino acids. In germline, CDR1 is SGHAT, CDR2 FQNNGV. The CDR3 loop is CASSLDPGLAGLETQYF. The CDR3 coding sequence is TGTGCCAGCAGCTTAGACCCGGGACTAGCGGGGTTAGAGACCCAGTACTTC.

This clonotype appeared a few times. The chain couples TRBV28 to TRBJ1-6, with a possible D match to TRBD1 (5 bases). Germline V gene lookup returns CDR1 MDHEN and CDR2 SYDVKM. V lost 5 bases and J 9 bases, leaving 11 bases between the germline ends. The CDR3 runs 13 residues. The CDR3 here is CASSTPQGSPLHF. Here the CDR3 DNA reads TGTGCCAGCAGTACACCGCAGGGTTCACCCCTCCACTTT.

This clonotype has a handful of counts. The V call is TRBV20-1, the J call TRBJ2-2; 9 bases match TRBD1. The junction had 5 bases not matched to a gene; V was cut back by 3 bases and J by 3 bases. The CDR3 is made up of 15 amino acids. The germline CDR1 and CDR2 sequences are DFQATT and SNEGSKA (reference sequence). CDR3 in amino acids: CSASLQGAHTGELFF. DNA for the CDR3: TGCAGTGCTAGCCTACAGGGGGCGCACACCGGGGAGCTGTTTTTT.

This clonotype was picked up a small number of times. The chain carries TRBV28 and TRBJ2-5, with TRBD1 as a possible D gene (6 bases). Germline values: CDR1 MDHEN, CDR2 SYDVKM. Trimming cost V 8 bases and J 2 bases, with 12 bases left between them. This CDR3 is built from 13 residues. The CDR3 sequence: CASVQGNQETQYF. The CDR3 nucleotides read TGTGCCAGCGTCCAGGGGAATCAAGAGACCCAGTACTTC.

This clonotype was recorded many times. This chain links TRBV25-1 with TRBJ1-5, with 9 bases identical to TRBD1. The CDR3 length is 15 residues. V shed 4 bases, J shed 2 bases, and the junction held 3 bases outside the gene matches. From germline, CDR1 is MGHDK and CDR2 SYGVNS. This CDR3 reads CASSGRTGGNQPQHF. As DNA, the CDR3 is TGTGCCAGCAGTGGAAGGACAGGGGGCAATCAGCCCCAGCATTTT.

This clonotype was found many times. The chain has TRBV12-3 or TRBV12-4 and TRBJ1-5, with D unresolved. This CDR3 contains 12 residues. V lost 6 bases and J 2 bases, leaving 5 bases between the germline ends. Here the CDR3 reads CASSRRNQPQHF. The CDR3 coding sequence is TGTGCCAGCAGCCGGCGCAATCAGCCCCAGCATTTT.

This clonotype was recorded many times. CDR3 nucleotides: TGCGCCAGCAGCTTGGGGACAGGGAATGAAGCTTTCTTT. Its translation: CASSLGTGNEAFF. The V and J genes are TRBV5-1 and TRBJ1-1; TRBD1 aligns across 8 bases. Germline assignment: CDR1 SGHRS and CDR2 YFSETQ. The V and J ends lost 0 bases and 7 bases, in that order; junction bases with no gene match: 2. This CDR3 has 13 residues. The entire variable domain, with the rest obtained from reference TRBV5-1 and TRBJ1-1, is as follows: KAGVTQTPRYLIKTRGQQVTLSCSPISGHRSVSWYQQTPGQGLQFLFEYFSETQRNKGNFPGRFSGRQFSNSRSEMNVSTLELGDSALYLCASSLGTGNEAFFGQGTRLTVV.

This clonotype was observed a handful of times. The chain links TRBV27 to TRBJ1-5; D might be TRBD1 (5 bases). Trimming stripped 6 bases from V and 0 bases from J, with 9 bases between. CDR1 and CDR2 from the germline V gene are MNHEY and SMNVEV (reference sequence). This CDR3 has 14 amino acids. CDR3 DNA sequence: TGTGCCAGCAGCTACCAGGGTAGCAATCAGCCCCAGCATTTT. This sequence encodes CASSYQGSNQPQHF.

This clonotype was seen only a few times. This sequence joins TRBV29-1 and TRBJ2-7; D perhaps matches TRBD2 (6 bases). Germline loops: CDR1 SQVTM, CDR2 ANQGSEA. The germline V and J ends were trimmed by 0 bases and 4 bases, with 22 bases remaining between them. This CDR3 contains 17 residues. CDR3 residues: CSVEDPSGTPTSYEQYF. CDR3 nucleotide sequence: TGCAGCGTTGAAGACCCCTCCGGGACTCCTACTTCTTACGAGCAGTACTTC.